Sequencing of this T cell receptor beta chain was carried out in a study of shared clonotypes between healthy human individuals. Overall study: Samples came from a couple of female and a few male donors aged 18 to 49.

Deep was the level used in running the assay. Sequenced by immunoSEQ multiplex PCR; TCRdb stores in-frame clones only, minus some. The sample holds roughly 700,000 clones, about 90% seen once. In the case of this clone: Its antigen is unknown.

Study observations and caveats: Shared clonotypes: about 4.6% naive CD4, about 3.3% naive CD8, over 2% memory CD4, 0.4% to 0.45% memory CD8.

The V end lost 4 bases, the J end lost 6 bases, and 25 bases lay between the germline ends. Looked up from germline, CDR1 is SGDLS and CDR2 is YYNGEE. This CDR3 is built from 18 residues. This TCR derives from a man between 18 and 35 years old in good health. Some clones in this sample may be carry-over from other donors' samples. The V call is TRBV9, the J call TRBJ2-2, with D perhaps matching TRBD1 or TRBD2 (5 bases each). The sample comprised memory CD8+ T cells from PBMCs. Subset reported: CD45RO+ cells pooled with CCR7-negative TemRA cells. The CDR3 spells CASSSFPPGAELAGELFF. In DNA, the CDR3 is TGTGCCAGCAGCTCCTTCCCTCCCGGGGCCGAGTTAGCCGGGGAGCTGTTTTTT.